A selection of T cell receptor beta chains follows, all from one sample in a study of T cell repertoires in cytomegalovirus infection. These receptors' antigens are unknown. TCRdb re-called the reads through MiXCR, storing one row per CDR3 protein. This sample carries 380,000 or so distinct CDR3 sequences, nearly 35% of them seen once, and the ten largest clones take approximately 15%. Sequenced here: cultured PBMCs, sampled from culture after CMV antigen stimulation. Receptors originate from a human donor in good health (CMV status not recorded). Some clones in this sample may be carry-over from other donors' samples. CDR3s include the opening cysteine and the closing phenylalanine or tryptophan. Fields, in order: J gene, CDR3 length, V gene, D gene, clone size, CDR3 DNA, CDR3 protein. The D gene is left open where the match is weak. The size field is filled for only some rows; it gives once, few, many or a size class.

J gene: TRBJ1-4; CDR3 length: 11; V gene: TRBV28; D gene: .; clone size: few; CDR3 DNA: TGTGCCAGCAGTTTACGGCGGCACCCAGTTTTT; CDR3 protein: CASSLRRHPVF
J gene: TRBJ2-5; CDR3 length: 12; V gene: TRBV29-1; D gene: .; clone size: .; CDR3 DNA: TGCAGCGTTGAAGGGGGACAAGAGACCCAGTACTTC; CDR3 protein: CSVEGGQETQYF
J gene: TRBJ2-3; CDR3 length: 15; V gene: TRBV7-9; D gene: .; clone size: few; CDR3 DNA: TGTGCCAGCAGCCCACAGGGATTCGAGGGAGATACGCAGTATTTT; CDR3 protein: CASSPQGFEGDTQYF
J gene: TRBJ2-5; CDR3 length: 14; V gene: TRBV5-1; D gene: TRBD2; clone size: .; CDR3 DNA: TGCGCCAGTAAACTAGCGGGGGGCCAAGAGACCCAGTACTTC; CDR3 protein: CASKLAGGQETQYF
J gene: TRBJ2-1; CDR3 length: 17; V gene: TRBV7-9; D gene: .; clone size: few; CDR3 DNA: TGTGCCAGCAGCTCCAACACAGGGAACCGGTGGGACAATGAGCAGTTCTTC; CDR3 protein: CASSSNTGNRWDNEQFF
J gene: TRBJ2-7; CDR3 length: 14; V gene: TRBV10-3; D gene: .; clone size: many; CDR3 DNA: TGTGCCATCAGTCCCGGGGCGGCCTCCTACGAGCAGTACTTC; CDR3 protein: CAISPGAASYEQYF
J gene: TRBJ2-1; CDR3 length: 21; V gene: TRBV6-6; D gene: TRBD2; clone size: .; CDR3 DNA: TGTGCCAGCAGTCCAACTCGGACTAGCGGGAAGGTGTCGGGGTCCTACAATGAGCAGTTCTTC; CDR3 protein: CASSPTRTSGKVSGSYNEQFF
J gene: TRBJ2-5; CDR3 length: 15; V gene: TRBV29-1; D gene: .; clone size: .; CDR3 DNA: TGCAGCGTGCCAAAAGGAGGGGGGGGTCCCGAGACCCAGTACTTC; CDR3 protein: CSVPKGGGGPETQYF
J gene: TRBJ2-1; CDR3 length: 16; V gene: TRBV28; D gene: TRBD2; clone size: many; CDR3 DNA: TGTGCCAGCAGTCCGGGACTAGCGGGAGTAGGTAATGAGCAGTTCTTC; CDR3 protein: CASSPGLAGVGNEQFF
J gene: TRBJ2-1; CDR3 length: 17; V gene: TRBV12-3/TRBV12-4; D gene: TRBD2; clone size: .; CDR3 DNA: TGTGCCAGCAGCCGTCCCGGGACTAGCGGAGAGGGGAATGAGCAGTTCTTC; CDR3 protein: CASSRPGTSGEGNEQFF
J gene: TRBJ2-7; CDR3 length: 15; V gene: TRBV7-2; D gene: TRBD2; clone size: many; CDR3 DNA: TGTGCCAGCAGCTTTTTCACTAGCGGGGGCTACGAGCAGTACTTC; CDR3 protein: CASSFFTSGGYEQYF
J gene: TRBJ2-5; CDR3 length: 12; V gene: TRBV7-2; D gene: .; clone size: many; CDR3 DNA: TGTGCCAGCAGCCTATCGTCGGAGACCCAGTACTTC; CDR3 protein: CASSLSSETQYF
J gene: TRBJ1-5; CDR3 length: 13; V gene: TRBV29-1; D gene: .; clone size: .; CDR3 DNA: TGCAGCGTTGAGGGGGGAATCAATCAGCCCCAGCATTTT; CDR3 protein: CSVEGGINQPQHF
J gene: TRBJ2-7; CDR3 length: 14; V gene: TRBV14; D gene: .; clone size: .; CDR3 DNA: TGTGCCAGCAGCCAAGAAGGGTCCACCTACGAGCAGTACTTC; CDR3 protein: CASSQEGSTYEQYF
J gene: TRBJ1-4; CDR3 length: 15; V gene: TRBV11-2; D gene: .; clone size: .; CDR3 DNA: TGTGCCAGCAGACATCGACAGCTACGAGGGGAAAAACTGTTTTTT; CDR3 protein: CASRHRQLRGEKLFF
J gene: TRBJ2-4; CDR3 length: 12; V gene: TRBV12-3/TRBV12-4; D gene: .; clone size: .; CDR3 DNA: TGTGCCAGCAGTCCCAGCGAAGACATTCAGTACTTC; CDR3 protein: CASSPSEDIQYF
J gene: TRBJ1-2; CDR3 length: 15; V gene: TRBV7-2; D gene: .; clone size: .; CDR3 DNA: TGTGCCAGCAGCTTAGATCAGGGAAGTAGGCATGGCTACACCTTC; CDR3 protein: CASSLDQGSRHGYTF
J gene: TRBJ1-4; CDR3 length: 14; V gene: TRBV28; D gene: .; clone size: .; CDR3 DNA: TGTGCCAGCAGTTTCCAGGGAACTAATGAAAAACTGTTTTTT; CDR3 protein: CASSFQGTNEKLFF
J gene: TRBJ1-4; CDR3 length: 17; V gene: TRBV12-3/TRBV12-4; D gene: TRBD1; clone size: few; CDR3 DNA: TGTGCCAGCAGTTCGGCGGGACAGGGGGGCCTGTTCGGAAAACTGTTTTTT; CDR3 protein: CASSSAGQGGLFGKLFF
J gene: TRBJ1-2; CDR3 length: 13; V gene: TRBV5-5; D gene: TRBD1; clone size: few; CDR3 DNA: TGTGCCAGCGAGCAGGGGGCGGATTATGGCTACACCTTC; CDR3 protein: CASEQGADYGYTF
J gene: TRBJ1-2; CDR3 length: 15; V gene: TRBV6-6; D gene: .; clone size: many; CDR3 DNA: TGTGCCAGCAGTTACAGTCCAGGGATAACGCGAGGCTACACCTTC; CDR3 protein: CASSYSPGITRGYTF
J gene: TRBJ1-2; CDR3 length: 14; V gene: TRBV7-9; D gene: .; clone size: few; CDR3 DNA: TGTGCCAGCAGCAACGTGGAGGGGACTTATGGCTACACCTTC; CDR3 protein: CASSNVEGTYGYTF
J gene: TRBJ1-2; CDR3 length: 13; V gene: TRBV7-2; D gene: .; clone size: .; CDR3 DNA: TGTGCCAGCAGCTTAAACCCTACCCATGGCTACACCTTC; CDR3 protein: CASSLNPTHGYTF